This T cell receptor (beta chain) appears in the sequencing data of a study of T cells in Graves' hyperthyroidism and ophthalmopathy. Template material for amplifying TCR beta CDR3 regions consisted of RNA transcripts. The primer set for the first-round RT-PCR of the TCR CDR3 was HTBI. TCRdb ran MiXCR on the multiplex PCR reads and lists one entry per CDR3 protein. This table has hundreds of thousands of distinct CDR3 sequences, 11% to 15% appearing once. This clonotype was observed many times. Germline loops: CDR1 SEHNR, CDR2 FQNEAQ (reference sequence). The length of the CDR3 is 15 residues. Trimming left V 2 bases short and J 7 bases short, with 14 bases between.

The sample comprised blood. The genes are TRBV7-9 and TRBJ1-4; D unclear. This TCR was recovered from a woman between 25 and 40 years old with Graves' hyperthyroidism. This chain's CDR3 is CASSLTWDLGEKLFF. CDR3 nucleotides: TGTGCCAGCAGCTTAACTTGGGATCTGGGTGAAAAACTGTTTTTT. Filled out from reference TRBV7-9 and TRBJ1-4, the complete variable domain reads DTGVSQNPRHKITKRGQNVTFRCDPISEHNRLYWYRQTLGQGPEFLTYFQNEAQLEKSRLLSDRFSAERPKGSFSTLEIQRTEQGDSAMYLCASSLTWDLGEKLFFGSGTQLSVL.